The T cell receptor (beta chain) described here comes from a study of cytomegalovirus exposure and HLA in healthy donors. Study-level background: Earlier sequencing of about 179 million T cells yielded 120 million or so unique TCR beta sequences.

Germline CDR1 LGHNA, CDR2 YNFKEQ. Trimming pared 0 bases from V and 2 bases from J, leaving 8 bases between. This CDR3 has 14 amino acids. Primers included in the PCR were 60 Vbeta and 13 Jbeta primers. TCRdb's copy holds only in-frame clones and misses some; the assay was immunoSEQ multiplex PCR. This table holds tens of thousands of clones, 79% found once. Sequencing was done on a sample of PBMCs. The V and J genes are TRBV4-2 and TRBJ2-7; D unresolved. The TCR sequence derives from a woman between 40 and 50 years old in good health and CMV-seropositive. The CDR3: CASSQERLTYEQYF. The CDR3 DNA follows: TGTGCCAGCAGCCAAGAGAGGCTCACCTACGAGCAGTACTTC.